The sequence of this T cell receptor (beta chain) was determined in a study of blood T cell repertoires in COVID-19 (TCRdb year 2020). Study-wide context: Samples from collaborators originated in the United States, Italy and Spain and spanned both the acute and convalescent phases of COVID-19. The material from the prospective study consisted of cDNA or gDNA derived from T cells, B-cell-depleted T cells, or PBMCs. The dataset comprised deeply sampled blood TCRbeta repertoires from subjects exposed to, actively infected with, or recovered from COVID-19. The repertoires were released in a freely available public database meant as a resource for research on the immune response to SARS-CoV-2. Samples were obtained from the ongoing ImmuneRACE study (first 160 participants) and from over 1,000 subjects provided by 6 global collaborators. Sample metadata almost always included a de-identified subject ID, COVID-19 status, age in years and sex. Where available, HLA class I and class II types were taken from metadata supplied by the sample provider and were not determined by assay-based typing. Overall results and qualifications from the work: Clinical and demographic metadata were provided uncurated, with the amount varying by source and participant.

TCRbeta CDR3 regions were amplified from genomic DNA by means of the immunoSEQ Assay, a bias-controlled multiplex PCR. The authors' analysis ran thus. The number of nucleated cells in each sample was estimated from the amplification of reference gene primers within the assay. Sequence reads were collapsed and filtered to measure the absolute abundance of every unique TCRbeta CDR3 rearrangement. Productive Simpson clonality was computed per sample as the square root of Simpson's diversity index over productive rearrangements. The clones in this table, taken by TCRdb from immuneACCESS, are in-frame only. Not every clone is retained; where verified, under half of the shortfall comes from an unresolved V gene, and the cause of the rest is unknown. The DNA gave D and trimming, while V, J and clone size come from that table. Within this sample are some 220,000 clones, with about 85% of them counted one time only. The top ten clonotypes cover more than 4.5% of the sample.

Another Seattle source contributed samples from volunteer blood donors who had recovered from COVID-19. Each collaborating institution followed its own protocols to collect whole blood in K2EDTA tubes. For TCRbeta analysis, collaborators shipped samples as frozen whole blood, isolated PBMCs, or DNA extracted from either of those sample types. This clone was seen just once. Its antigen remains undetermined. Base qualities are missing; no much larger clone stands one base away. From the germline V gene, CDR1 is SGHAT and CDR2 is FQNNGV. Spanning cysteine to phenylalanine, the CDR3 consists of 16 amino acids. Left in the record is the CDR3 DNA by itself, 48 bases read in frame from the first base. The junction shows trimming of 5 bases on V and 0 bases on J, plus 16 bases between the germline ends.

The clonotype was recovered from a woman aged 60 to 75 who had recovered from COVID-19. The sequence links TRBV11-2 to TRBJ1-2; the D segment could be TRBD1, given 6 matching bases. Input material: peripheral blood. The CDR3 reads CASSTNTGKPNYGYTF. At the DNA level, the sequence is TGTGCCAGCAGCACAAACACAGGGAAACCTAACTATGGCTACACCTTC.